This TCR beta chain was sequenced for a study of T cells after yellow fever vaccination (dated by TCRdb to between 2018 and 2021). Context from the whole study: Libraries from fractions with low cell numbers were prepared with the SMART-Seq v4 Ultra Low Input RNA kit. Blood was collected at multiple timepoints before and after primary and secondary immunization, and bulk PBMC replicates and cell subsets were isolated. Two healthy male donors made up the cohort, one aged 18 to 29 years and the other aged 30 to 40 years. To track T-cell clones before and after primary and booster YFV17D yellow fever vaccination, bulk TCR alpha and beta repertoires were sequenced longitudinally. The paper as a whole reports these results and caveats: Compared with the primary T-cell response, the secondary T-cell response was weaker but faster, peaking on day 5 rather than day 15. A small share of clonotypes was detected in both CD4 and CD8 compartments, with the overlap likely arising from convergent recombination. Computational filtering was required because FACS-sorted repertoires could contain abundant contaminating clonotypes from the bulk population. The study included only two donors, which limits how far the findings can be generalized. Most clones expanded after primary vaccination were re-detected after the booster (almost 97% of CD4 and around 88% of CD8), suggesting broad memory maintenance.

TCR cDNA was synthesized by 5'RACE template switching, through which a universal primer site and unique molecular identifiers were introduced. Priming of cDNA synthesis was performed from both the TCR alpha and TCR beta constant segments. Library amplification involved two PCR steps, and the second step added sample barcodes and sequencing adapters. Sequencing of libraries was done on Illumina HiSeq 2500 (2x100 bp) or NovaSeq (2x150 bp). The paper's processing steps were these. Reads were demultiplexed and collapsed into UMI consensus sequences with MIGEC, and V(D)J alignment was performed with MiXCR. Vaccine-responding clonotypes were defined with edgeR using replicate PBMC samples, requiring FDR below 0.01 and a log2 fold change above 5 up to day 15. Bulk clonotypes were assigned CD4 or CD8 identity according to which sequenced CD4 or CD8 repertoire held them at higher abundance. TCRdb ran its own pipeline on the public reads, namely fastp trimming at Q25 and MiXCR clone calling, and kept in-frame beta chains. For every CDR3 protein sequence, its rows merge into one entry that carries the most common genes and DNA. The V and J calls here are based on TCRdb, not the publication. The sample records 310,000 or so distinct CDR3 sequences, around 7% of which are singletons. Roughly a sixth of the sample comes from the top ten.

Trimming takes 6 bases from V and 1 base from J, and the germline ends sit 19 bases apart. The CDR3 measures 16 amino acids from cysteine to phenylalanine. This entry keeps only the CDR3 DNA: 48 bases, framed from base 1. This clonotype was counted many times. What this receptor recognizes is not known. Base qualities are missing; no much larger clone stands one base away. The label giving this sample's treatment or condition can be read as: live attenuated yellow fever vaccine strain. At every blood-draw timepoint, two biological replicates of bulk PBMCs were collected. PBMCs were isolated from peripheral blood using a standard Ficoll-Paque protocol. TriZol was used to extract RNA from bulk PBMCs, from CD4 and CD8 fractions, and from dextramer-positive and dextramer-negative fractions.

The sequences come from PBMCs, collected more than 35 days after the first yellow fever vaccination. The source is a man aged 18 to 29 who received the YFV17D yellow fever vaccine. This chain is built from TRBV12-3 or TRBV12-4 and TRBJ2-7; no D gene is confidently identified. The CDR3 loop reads CASRQARYPNSYEQYF. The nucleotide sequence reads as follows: TGTGCCAGCAGGCAGGCCCGATACCCCAATTCCTACGAGCAGTACTTC.